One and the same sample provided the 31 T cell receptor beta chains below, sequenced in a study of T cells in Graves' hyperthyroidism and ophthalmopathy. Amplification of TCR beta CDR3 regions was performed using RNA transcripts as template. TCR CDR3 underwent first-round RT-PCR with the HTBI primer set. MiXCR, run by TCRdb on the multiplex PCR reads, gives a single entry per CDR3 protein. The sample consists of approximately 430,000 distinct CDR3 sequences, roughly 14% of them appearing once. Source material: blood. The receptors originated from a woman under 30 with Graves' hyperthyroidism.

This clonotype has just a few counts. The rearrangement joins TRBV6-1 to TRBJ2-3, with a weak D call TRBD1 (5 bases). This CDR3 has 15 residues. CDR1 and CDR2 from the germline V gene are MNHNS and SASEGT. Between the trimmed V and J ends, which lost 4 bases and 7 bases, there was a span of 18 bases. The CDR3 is CASSVPGRPQNTQYF. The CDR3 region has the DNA TGTGCCAGCAGTGTTCCAGGGCGCCCACAGAATACGCAGTATTTT.

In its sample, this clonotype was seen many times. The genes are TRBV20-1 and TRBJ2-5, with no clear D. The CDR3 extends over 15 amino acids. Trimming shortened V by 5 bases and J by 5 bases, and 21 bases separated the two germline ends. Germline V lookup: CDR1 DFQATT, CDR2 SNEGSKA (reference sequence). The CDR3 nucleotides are TGCAGTGCTTCGCAACCCTCGGCGGCCCTGGAGACCCAGTACTTC. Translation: CSASQPSAALETQYF.

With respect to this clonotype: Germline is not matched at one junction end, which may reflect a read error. CDR3 loop: CANSLGFGPTYEQYF. The CDR3 coding sequence is TGTGCCAACAGCTTGGGGTTTGGCCCAACCTACGAGCAGTACTTC. The chain combines TRBV5-4 with TRBJ2-7; the D is unclear. CDR3 length: 15 amino acids. Germline V gene lookup returns CDR1 SGHNT and CDR2 YYREEE (reference sequence).

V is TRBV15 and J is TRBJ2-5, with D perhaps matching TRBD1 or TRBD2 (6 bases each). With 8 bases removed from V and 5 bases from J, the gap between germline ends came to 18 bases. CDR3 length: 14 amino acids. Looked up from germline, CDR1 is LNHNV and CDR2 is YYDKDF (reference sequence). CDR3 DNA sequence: TGTGCCACCCTCCCCGGGGGCCAGGGGGAGACCCAGTACTTC. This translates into CATLPGGQGETQYF.

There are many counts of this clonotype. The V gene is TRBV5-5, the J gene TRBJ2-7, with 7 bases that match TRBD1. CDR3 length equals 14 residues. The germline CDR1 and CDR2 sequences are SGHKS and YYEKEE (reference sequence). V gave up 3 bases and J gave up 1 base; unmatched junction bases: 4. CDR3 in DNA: TGTGCCAGCAGCTCGGCAGGGGGTTCCTACGAGCAGTACTTC. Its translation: CASSSAGGSYEQYF.

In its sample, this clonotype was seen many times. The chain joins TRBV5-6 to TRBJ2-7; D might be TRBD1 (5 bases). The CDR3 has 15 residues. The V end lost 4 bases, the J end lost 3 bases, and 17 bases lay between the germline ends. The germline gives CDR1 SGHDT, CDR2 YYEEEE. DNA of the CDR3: TGTGCCAGCAGCCGAGGACAAGTCCTCCTCTACGAGCAGTACTTC. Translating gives CASSRGQVLLYEQYF.

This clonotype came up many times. Here the CDR3 reads CASSYRGGTEGFYGYTF. The CDR3, as DNA: TGTGCCAGCAGTTACCGAGGGGGGACAGAGGGATTCTATGGCTACACCTTC. V usage is TRBV6-5 and J usage is TRBJ1-2, with 7 bases fitting TRBD1. The trim removed 2 bases at V and 4 bases at J, leaving 13 bases unmatched. The CDR3 sequence is 17 residues long. The germline gives CDR1 MNHEY, CDR2 SVGAGI.

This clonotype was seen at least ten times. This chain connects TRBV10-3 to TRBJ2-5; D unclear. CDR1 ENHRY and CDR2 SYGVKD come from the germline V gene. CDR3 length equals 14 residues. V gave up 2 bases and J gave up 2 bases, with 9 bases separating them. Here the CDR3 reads CAISEVAGQETQYF. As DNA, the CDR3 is TGTGCCATCAGTGAGGTCGCAGGACAAGAGACCCAGTACTTC.

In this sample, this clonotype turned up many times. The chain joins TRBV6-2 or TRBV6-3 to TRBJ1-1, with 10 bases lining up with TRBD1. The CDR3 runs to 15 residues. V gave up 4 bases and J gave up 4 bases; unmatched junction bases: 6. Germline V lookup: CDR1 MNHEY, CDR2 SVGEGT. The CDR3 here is CASSSTRTGGTEAFF. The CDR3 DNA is TGTGCCAGCAGTTCAACGCGGACAGGGGGCACTGAAGCTTTCTTT.

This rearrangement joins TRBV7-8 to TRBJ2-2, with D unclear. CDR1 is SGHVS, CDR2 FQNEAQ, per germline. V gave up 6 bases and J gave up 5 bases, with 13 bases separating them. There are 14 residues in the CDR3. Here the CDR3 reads CASRSRSGTGELFF. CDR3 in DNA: TGTGCCAGCAGAAGCCGGAGTGGGACCGGGGAGCTGTTTTTT. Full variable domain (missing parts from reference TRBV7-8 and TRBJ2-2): GAGVSQSPRYKVAKRGQDVALRCDPISGHVSLFWYQQALGQGPEFLTYFQNEAQLDKSGLPSDRFFAERPEGSVSTLKIQRTQQEDSAVYLCASRSRSGTGELFFGEGSRLTVL.

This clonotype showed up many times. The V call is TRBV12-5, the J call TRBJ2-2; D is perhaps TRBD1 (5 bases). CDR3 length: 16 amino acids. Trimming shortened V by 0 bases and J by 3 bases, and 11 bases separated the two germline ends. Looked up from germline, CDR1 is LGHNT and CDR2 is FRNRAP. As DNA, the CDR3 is TGTGCTAGTGGTTTGGTACATGGGGCCGACACCGGGGAGCTGTTTTTT. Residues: CASGLVHGADTGELFF.

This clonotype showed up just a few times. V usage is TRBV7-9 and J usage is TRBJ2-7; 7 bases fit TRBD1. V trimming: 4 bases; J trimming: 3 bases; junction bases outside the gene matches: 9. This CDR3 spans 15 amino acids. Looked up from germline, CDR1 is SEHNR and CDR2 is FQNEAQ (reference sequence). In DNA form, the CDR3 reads TGTGCCAGCAGCTCAACCTTGACAGGGTTCTACGAGCAGTACTTC. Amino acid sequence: CASSSTLTGFYEQYF.

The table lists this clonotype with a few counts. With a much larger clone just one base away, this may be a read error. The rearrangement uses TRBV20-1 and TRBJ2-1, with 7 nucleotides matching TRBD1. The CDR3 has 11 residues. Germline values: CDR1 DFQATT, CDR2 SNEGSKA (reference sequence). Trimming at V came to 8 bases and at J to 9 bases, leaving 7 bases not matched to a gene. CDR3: CSTGQDSEQFF. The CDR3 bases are TGCAGTACTGGACAGGACAGTGAGCAGTTCTTC.

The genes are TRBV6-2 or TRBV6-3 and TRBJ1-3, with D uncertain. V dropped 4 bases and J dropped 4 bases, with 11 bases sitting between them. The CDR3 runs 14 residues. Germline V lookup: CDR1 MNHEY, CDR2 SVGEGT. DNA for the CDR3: TGTGCCAGCAGTTGGGGATCACGCGGAAACACCATATATTTT. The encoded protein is CASSWGSRGNTIYF.

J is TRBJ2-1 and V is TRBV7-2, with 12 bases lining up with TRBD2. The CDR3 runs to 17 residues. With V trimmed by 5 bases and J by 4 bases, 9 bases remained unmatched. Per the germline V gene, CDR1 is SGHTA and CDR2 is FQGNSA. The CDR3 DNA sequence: TGTGCCAGCAGCCGGGAACCTAGCGGGGGGGCGTACAATGAGCAGTTCTTC. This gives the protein CASSREPSGGAYNEQFF.

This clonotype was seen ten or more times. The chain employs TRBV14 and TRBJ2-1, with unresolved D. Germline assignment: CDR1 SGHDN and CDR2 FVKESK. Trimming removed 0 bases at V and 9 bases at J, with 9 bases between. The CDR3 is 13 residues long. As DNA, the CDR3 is TGTGCCAGCAGCCAAGACCAGCTGCTTGAGCAGTTCTTC. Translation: CASSQDQLLEQFF.

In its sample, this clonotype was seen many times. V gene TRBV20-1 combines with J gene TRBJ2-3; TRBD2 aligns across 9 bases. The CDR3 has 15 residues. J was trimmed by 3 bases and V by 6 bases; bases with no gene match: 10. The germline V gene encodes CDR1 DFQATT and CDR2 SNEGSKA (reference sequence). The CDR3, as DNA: TGCAGTGCCACGGGGTTTAGCGGGAGAACAGATACGCAGTATTTT. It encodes CSATGFSGRTDTQYF.

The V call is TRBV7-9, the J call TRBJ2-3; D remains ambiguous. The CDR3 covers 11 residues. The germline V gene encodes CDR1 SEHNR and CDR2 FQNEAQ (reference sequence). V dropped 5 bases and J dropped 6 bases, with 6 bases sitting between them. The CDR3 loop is CASSPPDTQYF. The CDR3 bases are TGTGCCAGCAGCCCCCCGGATACGCAGTATTTT.

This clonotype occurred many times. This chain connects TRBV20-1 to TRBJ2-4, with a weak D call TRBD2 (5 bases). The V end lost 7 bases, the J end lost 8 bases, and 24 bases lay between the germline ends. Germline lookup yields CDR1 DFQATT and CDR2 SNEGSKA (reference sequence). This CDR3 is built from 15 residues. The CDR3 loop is CSGVIAGGRWDIQYF. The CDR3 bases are TGCAGTGGGGTTATCGCGGGCGGGCGGTGGGACATTCAGTACTTC.

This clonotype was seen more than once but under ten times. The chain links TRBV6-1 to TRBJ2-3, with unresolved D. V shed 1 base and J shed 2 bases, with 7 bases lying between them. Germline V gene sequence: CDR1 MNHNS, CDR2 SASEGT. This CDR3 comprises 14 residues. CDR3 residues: CASSEVVSTDTQYF. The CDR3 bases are TGTGCCAGCAGTGAAGTCGTGTCCACAGATACGCAGTATTTT.

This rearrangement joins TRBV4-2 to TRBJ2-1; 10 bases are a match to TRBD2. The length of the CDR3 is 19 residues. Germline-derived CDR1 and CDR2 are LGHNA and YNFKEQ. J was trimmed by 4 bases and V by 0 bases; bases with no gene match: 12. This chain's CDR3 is CASSQDLAGATRAYNEQFF. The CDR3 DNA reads TGTGCCAGCAGCCAAGACCTAGCGGGGGCCACTAGAGCATACAATGAGCAGTTCTTC.

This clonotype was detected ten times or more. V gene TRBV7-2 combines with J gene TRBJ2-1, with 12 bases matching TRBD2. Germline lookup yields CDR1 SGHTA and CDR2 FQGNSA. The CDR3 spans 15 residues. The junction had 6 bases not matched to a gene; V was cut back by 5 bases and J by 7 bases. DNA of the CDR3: TGTGCCAGCAGCGGCCCTAGCGGGGGGGCGAATGAGCAGTTCTTC. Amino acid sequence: CASSGPSGGANEQFF.

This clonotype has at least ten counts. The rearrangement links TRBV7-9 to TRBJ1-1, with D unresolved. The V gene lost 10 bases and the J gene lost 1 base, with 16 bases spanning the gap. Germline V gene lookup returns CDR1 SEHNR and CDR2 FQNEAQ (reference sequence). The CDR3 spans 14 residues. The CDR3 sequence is CATDGEQKNTEAFF. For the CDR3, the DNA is TGTGCCACCGATGGGGAGCAAAAGAACACTGAAGCTTTCTTT.

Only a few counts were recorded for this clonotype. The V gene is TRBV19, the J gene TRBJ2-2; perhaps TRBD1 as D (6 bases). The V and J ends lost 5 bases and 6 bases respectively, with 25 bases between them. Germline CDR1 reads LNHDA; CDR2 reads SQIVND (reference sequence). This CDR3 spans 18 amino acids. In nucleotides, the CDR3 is TGTGCCAGTAGTCGGTTCATGGGTTTAGGACAGAATCCCGGGGAGCTGTTTTTT. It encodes CASSRFMGLGQNPGELFF.

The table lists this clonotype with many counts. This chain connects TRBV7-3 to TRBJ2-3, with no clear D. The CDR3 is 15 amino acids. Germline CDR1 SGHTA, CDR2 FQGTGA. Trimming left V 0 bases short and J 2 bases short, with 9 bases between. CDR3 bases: TGTGCCAGCAGCTTAACGGCCAACCCCACAGATACGCAGTATTTT. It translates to CASSLTANPTDTQYF.

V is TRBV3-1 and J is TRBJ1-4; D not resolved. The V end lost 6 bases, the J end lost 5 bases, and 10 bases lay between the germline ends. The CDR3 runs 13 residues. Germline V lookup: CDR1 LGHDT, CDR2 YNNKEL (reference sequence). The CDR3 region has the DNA TGTGCCAGCAGTCCGTTCGGGAATGAAAAACTGTTTTTT. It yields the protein CASSPFGNEKLFF.

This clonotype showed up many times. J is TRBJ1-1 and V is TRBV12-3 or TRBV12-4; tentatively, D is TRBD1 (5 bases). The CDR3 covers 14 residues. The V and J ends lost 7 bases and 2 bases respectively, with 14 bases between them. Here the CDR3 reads CASTPGHSNTEAFF. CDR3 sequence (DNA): TGTGCCAGCACCCCGGGGCACAGCAACACTGAAGCTTTCTTT.

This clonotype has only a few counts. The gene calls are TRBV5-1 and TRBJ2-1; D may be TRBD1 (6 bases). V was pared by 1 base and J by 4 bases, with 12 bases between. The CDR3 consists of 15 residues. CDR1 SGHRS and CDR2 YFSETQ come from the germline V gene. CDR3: CASSLSSRGYNEQFF. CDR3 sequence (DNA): TGCGCCAGCAGCTTGAGTTCTAGGGGGTACAATGAGCAGTTCTTC. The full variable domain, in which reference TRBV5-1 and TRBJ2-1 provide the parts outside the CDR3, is KAGVTQTPRYLIKTRGQQVTLSCSPISGHRSVSWYQQTPGQGLQFLFEYFSETQRNKGNFPGRFSGRQFSNSRSEMNVSTLELGDSALYLCASSLSSRGYNEQFFGPGTRLTVL.

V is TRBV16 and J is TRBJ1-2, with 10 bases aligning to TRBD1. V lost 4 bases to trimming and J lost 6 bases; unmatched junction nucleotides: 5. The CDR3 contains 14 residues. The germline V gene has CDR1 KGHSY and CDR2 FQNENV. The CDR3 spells CASSRPGQGNGYTF. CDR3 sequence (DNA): TGTGCCAGCAGCCGACCGGGACAGGGGAATGGCTACACCTTC.

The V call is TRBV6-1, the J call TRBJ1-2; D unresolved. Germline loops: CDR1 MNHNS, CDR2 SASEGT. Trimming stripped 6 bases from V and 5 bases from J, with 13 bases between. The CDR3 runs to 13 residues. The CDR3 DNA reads TGTGCCAGCAGCGACCGTACCCGGTATGGCTACACCTTC. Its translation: CASSDRTRYGYTF.

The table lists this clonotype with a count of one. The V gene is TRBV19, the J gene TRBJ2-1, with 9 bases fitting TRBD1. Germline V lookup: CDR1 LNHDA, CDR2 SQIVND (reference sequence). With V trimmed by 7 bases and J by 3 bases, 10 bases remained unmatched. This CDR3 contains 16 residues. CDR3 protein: CASTVSGQGIYNEQFF. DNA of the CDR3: TGTGCCAGTACAGTATCGGGACAGGGCATCTACAATGAGCAGTTCTTC.